This T cell receptor (beta chain) emerged from a study of PD-1 blockade in classical Hodgkin lymphoma. General study points: As was reported, newly diagnosed patients showed lower baseline TCR diversity than healthy donors did. Patients who responded completely had about the same baseline diversity as newly diagnosed patients. In CD4+ cells, TCR diversity went up significantly by C4D1, but in CD8+ cells it did not.

All patients relapsed after autologous stem cell transplantation, and brentuximab vedotin exposure varied. When best responses were assessed, they were complete response, partial response or progressive disease. Comment on this clone: Antigen: not known.

Generated by immunoSEQ multiplex PCR, the TCRdb table keeps only in-frame clones and is missing some. The table records 120,000 to 150,000 clones, approximately 80% of them present only once. The origin of this receptor is a human donor with classical Hodgkin lymphoma. The sequencing here drew on peripheral blood mononuclear cells (PBMCs), taken before the second cycle of nivolumab.

The CDR3 DNA is TGTGCCAGCAGCAGAGACTACGAGCAGTACTTC. This encodes CASSRDYEQYF. The chain links TRBV6-6 to TRBJ2-7; D is unresolved. CDR1 and CDR2 (germline): MNHNY, SVGAGI (reference sequence). V was clipped by 6 bases and J by 3 bases, with 6 bases between them. The CDR3 loop spans 11 amino acids.